These T cell receptor beta chains were read from a single sample in a study of T cell responses to AZD1222 COVID-19 vaccine. Data came from immunoSEQ multiplex PCR; TCRdb stores just in-frame clones and leaves some out. The sample holds about 180,000 clones, around nine tenths seen once. The sample consisted of peripheral blood, taken on day 0 of AZD1222 vaccination. The receptors originated from an adult in good health. CDR3s include the opening cysteine and the closing phenylalanine or tryptophan. The order of the fields is CDR3 DNA, CDR3 protein, clone size, D gene, J gene, V gene. The D gene is left open where the match is weak. Clone size is given for some rows only: seen once, a few or many times, or a class if the clone is expanded.

CDR3 DNA: TGTGCCTGTCAACCGGGACTAGCGGGAGTAGGCGGGGAGCTGTTTTTT; CDR3 protein: CACQPGLAGVGGELFF; clone size: NA; D gene: TRBD2; J gene: TRBJ2-2; V gene: TRBV30
CDR3 DNA: TGTGCCAGCAGTTATTGGGTTGGGGACAAGAATCAGCCCCAGCATTTT; CDR3 protein: CASSYWVGDKNQPQHF; clone size: NA; D gene: NA; J gene: TRBJ1-5; V gene: TRBV6-6
CDR3 DNA: TGTGCCAGCAGCTCCTCTTGGGCCTCCGGGAGCGACGAGCAGTACTTC; CDR3 protein: CASSSSWASGSDEQYF; clone size: few; D gene: NA; J gene: TRBJ2-7; V gene: TRBV7-9
CDR3 DNA: TGTGCCAGTGGGGGTGGGGGAAGGCAGACCCAGTACTTC; CDR3 protein: CASGGGGRQTQYF; clone size: NA; D gene: NA; J gene: TRBJ2-5; V gene: TRBV2
CDR3 DNA: TGTGCCAGCAGTTTCGGGGCGGGCCCGCGGGGTGAAAAACTGTTTTTT; CDR3 protein: CASSFGAGPRGEKLFF; clone size: NA; D gene: NA; J gene: TRBJ1-4; V gene: TRBV27
CDR3 DNA: TGTGCCAGCATCGGACAGGGTGGGGAGACCCAGTACTTC; CDR3 protein: CASIGQGGETQYF; clone size: NA; D gene: TRBD1; J gene: TRBJ2-5; V gene: TRBV12-3/TRBV12-4
CDR3 DNA: TGCGCCAGCAGCCAAACCCCACTAGCCAATCTTCCCTACGAGCAGTACTTC; CDR3 protein: CASSQTPLANLPYEQYF; clone size: NA; D gene: NA; J gene: TRBJ2-7; V gene: TRBV4-1
CDR3 DNA: TGTGCCAGCAGCGCTCTGAAGCCGGGGACTAGCGGGAGTCACGGTGAGCAGTTCTTC; CDR3 protein: CASSALKPGTSGSHGEQFF; clone size: once; D gene: TRBD2; J gene: TRBJ2-1; V gene: TRBV13
CDR3 DNA: TGTGCCAGCAGTTTATCAAGGCCACGGGACAGGGATTCACCCCTCCACTTT; CDR3 protein: CASSLSRPRDRDSPLHF; clone size: NA; D gene: TRBD1; J gene: TRBJ1-6; V gene: TRBV27
CDR3 DNA: TGTGCCAGCAGTTACTCCGGGGGGGAGGAGCAGTTCTTC; CDR3 protein: CASSYSGGEEQFF; clone size: NA; D gene: TRBD2; J gene: TRBJ2-1; V gene: TRBV6-5
CDR3 DNA: TGTGCCTGGTCGAACTCCGGCAGCAATCAGCCCCAGCATTTT; CDR3 protein: CAWSNSGSNQPQHF; clone size: NA; D gene: NA; J gene: TRBJ1-5; V gene: TRBV30
CDR3 DNA: TGTGCCAGCAGTTACTTTGCTGTGAAGGCGAGTGAAGCTTTCTTT; CDR3 protein: CASSYFAVKASEAFF; clone size: NA; D gene: NA; J gene: TRBJ1-1; V gene: TRBV6-6
CDR3 DNA: TGCGCCAGCAGCTTGGTAGGCTCCGATACGCAGTATTTT; CDR3 protein: CASSLVGSDTQYF; clone size: NA; D gene: NA; J gene: TRBJ2-3; V gene: TRBV5-1
CDR3 DNA: TGTGCCAGCAGGCCGACAGGGCGCACTGAAGCTTTCTTT; CDR3 protein: CASRPTGRTEAFF; clone size: NA; D gene: TRBD1; J gene: TRBJ1-1; V gene: TRBV28
CDR3 DNA: TGCGCCAGCAGCCCTATAGGGGGGGATTTTTCCTACGAGCAGTACTTC; CDR3 protein: CASSPIGGDFSYEQYF; clone size: NA; D gene: NA; J gene: TRBJ2-7; V gene: TRBV10-1
CDR3 DNA: TGTGCCAGTAGTATGGGGCAGGGGGATGGCTACACCTTC; CDR3 protein: CASSMGQGDGYTF; clone size: once; D gene: TRBD1; J gene: TRBJ1-2; V gene: TRBV19
CDR3 DNA: TGTGCCAGCAGCTTGGGACAGGGGTCCTACGAGCAGTACTTC; CDR3 protein: CASSLGQGSYEQYF; clone size: NA; D gene: TRBD1; J gene: TRBJ2-7; V gene: TRBV5-4
CDR3 DNA: TGCGCCAGCAGCCCGGGACTAGGGACCTACGAGCAGTACTTC; CDR3 protein: CASSPGLGTYEQYF; clone size: NA; D gene: TRBD2; J gene: TRBJ2-7; V gene: TRBV5-1
CDR3 DNA: TGTGCCAGTAGTGACATATTTGGGAGCAATCAGCCCCAGCATTTT; CDR3 protein: CASSDIFGSNQPQHF; clone size: once; D gene: NA; J gene: TRBJ1-5; V gene: TRBV19
CDR3 DNA: TGTGCCAGTAGTTTCACAGAAGAGACCCAGTACTTC; CDR3 protein: CASSFTEETQYF; clone size: once; D gene: NA; J gene: TRBJ2-5; V gene: TRBV19
CDR3 DNA: TGTGCCAGCTCACTTCAGAACCGGGACAGCCCTAAGCATTTT; CDR3 protein: CASSLQNRDSPKHF; clone size: few; D gene: TRBD1; J gene: TRBJ1-5; V gene: TRBV18
CDR3 DNA: TGTGCCAGCAGCTTAGGAGGCTCCTCTGGAAACACCATATATTTT; CDR3 protein: CASSLGGSSGNTIYF; clone size: NA; D gene: NA; J gene: TRBJ1-3; V gene: TRBV7-8
CDR3 DNA: TGTGCCAGTAGTATTAGCGGAGAAGAGACCCAGTACTTC; CDR3 protein: CASSISGEETQYF; clone size: NA; D gene: NA; J gene: TRBJ2-5; V gene: TRBV19
CDR3 DNA: TGTGCCTGGAGTGTACCGGGACGGACCTATGGCTACACCTTC; CDR3 protein: CAWSVPGRTYGYTF; clone size: few; D gene: NA; J gene: TRBJ1-2; V gene: TRBV30
CDR3 DNA: TGTGCCAGCAGCGCCCACCTTGGCTCACCCCTCCACTTT; CDR3 protein: CASSAHLGSPLHF; clone size: once; D gene: NA; J gene: TRBJ1-6; V gene: TRBV11-2
CDR3 DNA: TGTGCCAGCAGCCTACGACAGGGGGACACTGAAGCTTTCTTT; CDR3 protein: CASSLRQGDTEAFF; clone size: NA; D gene: TRBD1; J gene: TRBJ1-1; V gene: TRBV11-2
CDR3 DNA: TGTGCCAGCAGCGGGACTAGCGGGCAAGAGACCCAGTACTTC; CDR3 protein: CASSGTSGQETQYF; clone size: NA; D gene: TRBD2; J gene: TRBJ2-5; V gene: TRBV2
CDR3 DNA: TGTGCCAGCAGCTTTCTCCTAGCGGGAGGGCTGGGCACAGATACGCAGTATTTT; CDR3 protein: CASSFLLAGGLGTDTQYF; clone size: NA; D gene: TRBD2; J gene: TRBJ2-3; V gene: TRBV7-6
CDR3 DNA: TGTGCCAGTAGTTTCCCCGGACGGGTCTCTGGGGCCAACGTCCTGACTTTC; CDR3 protein: CASSFPGRVSGANVLTF; clone size: NA; D gene: NA; J gene: TRBJ2-6; V gene: TRBV19
CDR3 DNA: TGTGCCACCAGAGAGGACTACGAGCAGTACTTC; CDR3 protein: CATREDYEQYF; clone size: NA; D gene: NA; J gene: TRBJ2-7; V gene: TRBV5-8
CDR3 DNA: TGTGCCACTTCGGACGTCTCTGGAAACACCATATATTTT; CDR3 protein: CATSDVSGNTIYF; clone size: NA; D gene: NA; J gene: TRBJ1-3; V gene: TRBV24-1
CDR3 DNA: TGTGCCAGCAGCTTACGGGGCGGGATAGGCACCGGGGAGCTGTTTTTT; CDR3 protein: CASSLRGGIGTGELFF; clone size: NA; D gene: NA; J gene: TRBJ2-2; V gene: TRBV7-2
CDR3 DNA: TGTGCCAGCACCCCAAAGACTAGCTTCACAGATACGCAGTATTTT; CDR3 protein: CASTPKTSFTDTQYF; clone size: NA; D gene: TRBD2; J gene: TRBJ2-3; V gene: TRBV5-6
CDR3 DNA: TGTGCCAGCAAACCCCAGGGTCGAATTTCCCCGCTTGGTAATGAAAAACTGTTTTTT; CDR3 protein: CASKPQGRISPLGNEKLFF; clone size: few; D gene: NA; J gene: TRBJ1-4; V gene: TRBV27
CDR3 DNA: TGTGCCATCAGTGACACTCTCTACGAGCAGTACTTC; CDR3 protein: CAISDTLYEQYF; clone size: NA; D gene: NA; J gene: TRBJ2-7; V gene: TRBV10-3
CDR3 DNA: TGTGCCAGCAGCGCCAACATACAGTCCTGGCTCTACGAGCAGTACTTC; CDR3 protein: CASSANIQSWLYEQYF; clone size: few; D gene: NA; J gene: TRBJ2-7; V gene: TRBV7-9
CDR3 DNA: TGTGCCAGCTCACCGGCCCCCCAGGCCTCCGAGCAGTACTTC; CDR3 protein: CASSPAPQASEQYF; clone size: NA; D gene: NA; J gene: TRBJ2-7; V gene: TRBV18
CDR3 DNA: TGCAGCGTTCGGCGGCCTTACAATGAGCAGTTCTTC; CDR3 protein: CSVRRPYNEQFF; clone size: NA; D gene: NA; J gene: TRBJ2-1; V gene: TRBV29-1
CDR3 DNA: TGTGCCAGCAGTGAAACGGGGTATAATTCACCCCTCCACTTT; CDR3 protein: CASSETGYNSPLHF; clone size: NA; D gene: NA; J gene: TRBJ1-6; V gene: TRBV25-1
CDR3 DNA: TGTGCCTGGAGTCAAGGGACGAATCAGCCCCAGCATTTT; CDR3 protein: CAWSQGTNQPQHF; clone size: once; D gene: NA; J gene: TRBJ1-5; V gene: TRBV30
CDR3 DNA: TGTGCCAGCAGTATACAGGGGGGGGATAATAATCAGCCCCAGCATTTT; CDR3 protein: CASSIQGGDNNQPQHF; clone size: NA; D gene: TRBD1; J gene: TRBJ1-5; V gene: TRBV2
CDR3 DNA: TGTGCCAGTAGTCTAACGGGAGGGGGGGCCAAAAACATTCAGTACTTC; CDR3 protein: CASSLTGGGAKNIQYF; clone size: NA; D gene: TRBD2; J gene: TRBJ2-4; V gene: TRBV19
CDR3 DNA: TGTGCCAGTAGTAGACAGGGTTTGCGTAATTCACCCCTCCACTTT; CDR3 protein: CASSRQGLRNSPLHF; clone size: once; D gene: TRBD1; J gene: TRBJ1-6; V gene: TRBV19
CDR3 DNA: TGTGCCAGCCGGATGGGGGCCAAAAACATTCAGTACTTC; CDR3 protein: CASRMGAKNIQYF; clone size: NA; D gene: NA; J gene: TRBJ2-4; V gene: TRBV12-3/TRBV12-4
CDR3 DNA: TGTGCCAGCAAGGGCTATGCTGGTCGGACTGAAGCTTTCTTT; CDR3 protein: CASKGYAGRTEAFF; clone size: NA; D gene: NA; J gene: TRBJ1-1; V gene: TRBV2
CDR3 DNA: TGTGCCAGCTCATCGGACGGACCTGAAGCTTTCTTT; CDR3 protein: CASSSDGPEAFF; clone size: NA; D gene: NA; J gene: TRBJ1-1; V gene: TRBV18
CDR3 DNA: TGTGCCAGCAGCTTCCTTGAGGGGGGCGAGAACACTGAAGCTTTCTTT; CDR3 protein: CASSFLEGGENTEAFF; clone size: NA; D gene: NA; J gene: TRBJ1-1; V gene: TRBV7-9
CDR3 DNA: TGTGCCAGCAGCGTAGGCACAGGGGTTATGAACACTGAAGCTTTCTTT; CDR3 protein: CASSVGTGVMNTEAFF; clone size: NA; D gene: TRBD1; J gene: TRBJ1-1; V gene: TRBV9
CDR3 DNA: TGCAGCGTTGACCGGCAGGGGATCGGGAATGAGCAGTTCTTC; CDR3 protein: CSVDRQGIGNEQFF; clone size: NA; D gene: NA; J gene: TRBJ2-1; V gene: TRBV29-1
CDR3 DNA: TGCGCCAGCAGTCAATCCACAGCAGGATGGACTAGCGGGAGTCACTACGAGCAGTACTTC; CDR3 protein: CASSQSTAGWTSGSHYEQYF; clone size: once; D gene: TRBD2; J gene: TRBJ2-7; V gene: TRBV23-1
CDR3 DNA: TGCGCCAGCAGCACGACGGTCTCGGGAGGCTACACCTTC; CDR3 protein: CASSTTVSGGYTF; clone size: few; D gene: NA; J gene: TRBJ1-2; V gene: TRBV5-1
CDR3 DNA: TGCGCCAGCAGTGAGGACAGTCCTCAGCCCCAGCATTTT; CDR3 protein: CASSEDSPQPQHF; clone size: NA; D gene: NA; J gene: TRBJ1-5; V gene: TRBV10-1
CDR3 DNA: TGTGCCAGCAGTGAAAGGGGTCGAAGCTCCTATAATTCACCCCTCCACTTT; CDR3 protein: CASSERGRSSYNSPLHF; clone size: few; D gene: NA; J gene: TRBJ1-6; V gene: TRBV6-1
CDR3 DNA: TGTGCCAGCAGTTACGGAGATCCTCAGTATTTT; CDR3 protein: CASSYGDPQYF; clone size: NA; D gene: NA; J gene: TRBJ2-3; V gene: TRBV6-6
CDR3 DNA: TGTGCCAGCTCCAATACAGGGGGCGGGACCGGGGAGCTGTTTTTT; CDR3 protein: CASSNTGGGTGELFF; clone size: NA; D gene: TRBD1; J gene: TRBJ2-2; V gene: TRBV3-1/TRBV3-2
CDR3 DNA: TGTGCCAGCAGACCCCTTGCGGGCACCGGGGAGCTGTTTTTT; CDR3 protein: CASRPLAGTGELFF; clone size: NA; D gene: NA; J gene: TRBJ2-2; V gene: TRBV27
CDR3 DNA: TGTGCCAGCAGCCAGACCGGGACTAGAAGCACAGATACGCAGTATTTT; CDR3 protein: CASSQTGTRSTDTQYF; clone size: NA; D gene: TRBD2; J gene: TRBJ2-3; V gene: TRBV7-6
CDR3 DNA: TGTGCCAGCTCACCACTTATGGCTGAAAAACTGTTTTTT; CDR3 protein: CASSPLMAEKLFF; clone size: NA; D gene: NA; J gene: TRBJ1-4; V gene: TRBV18
CDR3 DNA: TGCGCCAGCAGCTCGTCTAGCTCCCAAGAGACCCAGTACTTC; CDR3 protein: CASSSSSSQETQYF; clone size: NA; D gene: NA; J gene: TRBJ2-5; V gene: TRBV5-1